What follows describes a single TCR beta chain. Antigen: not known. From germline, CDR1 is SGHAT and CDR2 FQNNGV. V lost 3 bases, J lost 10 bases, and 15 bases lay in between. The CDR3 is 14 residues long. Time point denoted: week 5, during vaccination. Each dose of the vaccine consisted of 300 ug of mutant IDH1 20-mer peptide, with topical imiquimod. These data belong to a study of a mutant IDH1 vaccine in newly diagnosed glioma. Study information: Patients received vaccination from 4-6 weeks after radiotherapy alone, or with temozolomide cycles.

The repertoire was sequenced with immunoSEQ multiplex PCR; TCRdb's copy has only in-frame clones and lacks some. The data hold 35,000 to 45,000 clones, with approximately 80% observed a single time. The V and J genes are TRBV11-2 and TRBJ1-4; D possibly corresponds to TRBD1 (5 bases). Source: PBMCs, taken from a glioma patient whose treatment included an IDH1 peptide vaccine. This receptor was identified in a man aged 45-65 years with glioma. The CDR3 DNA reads TGTGCCAGCAGCTTCGAGCGTGGGGGAGGAAAACTGTTTTTT. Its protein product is CASSFERGGGKLFF.